Detailed here is one T cell receptor beta chain. This CDR3 is built from 16 residues. Germline V gives CDR1 MGHRA, CDR2 YSYEKL. The ends lost 4 bases at V and 4 bases at J; junction bases unmatched: 10. The data derive from a study of OX40 agonist ivuxolimab in advanced cancers. Sequenced by immunoSEQ multiplex PCR; TCRdb stores in-frame clones only, minus some. This repertoire shows about 21,000 clones, around 83% found once; its top ten account for roughly 29%. The rearrangement joins TRBV4-1 to TRBJ2-3, with 8 bases aligning to TRBD2. The input for sequencing was CD4+ or CD8+ T cells sorted from blood, taken in a trial of the OX40 agonist ivuxolimab. The TCR was taken from an adult with an advanced solid tumor such as melanoma, head and neck, liver or kidney cancer. The CDR3 sequence: CASSPSPTSVSDTQYF. The CDR3 nucleotides are TGCGCCAGCAGCCCCTCCCCGACTAGCGTATCAGATACGCAGTATTTT.